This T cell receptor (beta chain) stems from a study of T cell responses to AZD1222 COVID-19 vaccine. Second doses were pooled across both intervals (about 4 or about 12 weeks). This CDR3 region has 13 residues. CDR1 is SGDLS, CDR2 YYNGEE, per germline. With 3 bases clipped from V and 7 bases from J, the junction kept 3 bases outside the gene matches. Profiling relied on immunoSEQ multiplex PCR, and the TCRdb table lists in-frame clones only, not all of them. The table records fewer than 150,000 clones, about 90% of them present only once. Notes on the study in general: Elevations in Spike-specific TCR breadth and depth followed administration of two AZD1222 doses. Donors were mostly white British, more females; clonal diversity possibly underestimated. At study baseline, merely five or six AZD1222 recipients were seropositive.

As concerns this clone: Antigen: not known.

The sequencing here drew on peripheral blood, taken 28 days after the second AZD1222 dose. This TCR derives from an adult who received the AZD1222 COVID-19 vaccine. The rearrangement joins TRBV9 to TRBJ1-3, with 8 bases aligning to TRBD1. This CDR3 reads CASSDGQGNTIYF. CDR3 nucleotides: TGTGCCAGCAGCGATGGACAGGGTAACACCATATATTTT.